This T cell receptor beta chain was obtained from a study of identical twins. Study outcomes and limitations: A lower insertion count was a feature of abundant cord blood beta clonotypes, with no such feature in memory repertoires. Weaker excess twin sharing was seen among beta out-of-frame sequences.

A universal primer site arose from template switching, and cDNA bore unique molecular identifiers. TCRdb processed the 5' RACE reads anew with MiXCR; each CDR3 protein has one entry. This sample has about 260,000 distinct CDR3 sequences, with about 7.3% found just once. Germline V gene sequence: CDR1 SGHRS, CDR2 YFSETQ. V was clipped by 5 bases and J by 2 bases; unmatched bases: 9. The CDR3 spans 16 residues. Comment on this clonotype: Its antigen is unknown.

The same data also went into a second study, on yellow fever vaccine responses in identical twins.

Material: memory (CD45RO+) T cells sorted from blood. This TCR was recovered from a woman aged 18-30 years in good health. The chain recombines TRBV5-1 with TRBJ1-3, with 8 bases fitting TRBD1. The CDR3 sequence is CASSPSAGGPGNTIYF. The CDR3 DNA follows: TGCGCCAGCAGTCCGTCGGCAGGGGGCCCTGGAAACACCATATATTTT.